This is a list of T cell receptor beta chains from one sample in a study of STAT5B mutations in CD4+ large granular lymphocyte leukemia. Data came from immunoSEQ multiplex PCR; TCRdb stores just in-frame clones and leaves some out. The profile shows over 35,000 clones, about four fifths of them singletons. Sequenced: CD4+ T cells from blood buffy coats. These receptors were taken from a human donor in good health. CDR3s leave out the opening cysteine and the closing phenylalanine or tryptophan.

j_call v_call cdr3_aa
TRBJ2-3 TRBV28 ASSSPSAHTDTQY
TRBJ2-6 TRBV7-2 ASSLQSSGANVLT
TRBJ2-7 TRBV30 AWSGGRTGAYEQY
TRBJ2-1 TRBV5-4 ASSPPGGRNEQF
TRBJ2-1 TRBV9 ASTPLGTSGNNEQF
TRBJ2-1 TRBV19 ASSKFRSGGSYNEQF
TRBJ2-1 TRBV2 ASSVSNEQF
TRBJ1-2 TRBV2 ASRGQGSGGYT
TRBJ2-7 TRBV7-2 ASIGQGGRSYEQY
- TRBV30 AWSDDNSEQY
TRBJ2-7 TRBV27 ASTPWGGTYEQY
TRBJ1-6 TRBV12-5 ASGLVPTIWNSPLH
TRBJ2-3 TRBV19 ASSGGETDTQY
TRBJ2-1 TRBV7-9 ASSFPGTYNEQF
TRBJ2-2 TRBV29-1 SASPGGTGELF
TRBJ2-1 TRBV5-5 ASSLFLSGGKINNEQF
TRBJ2-6 TRBV7-8 ASSLGGGVLT
TRBJ1-3 TRBV19 ASRETGLGNTIY
TRBJ1-1 TRBV11-2 ASSLASGTGALNTEAF
TRBJ2-1 TRBV5-3 ARSSGRGCNEQF
TRBJ1-6 TRBV19 ASRPGTDNSPLH
TRBJ1-2 TRBV29-1 SVRREGGPSGYT
TRBJ1-2 TRBV7-2 ASSARTAWRGGYT
TRBJ1-5 TRBV2 ASSGPTMGNQPQH
TRBJ2-3 TRBV2 ASGARGGTQY
TRBJ1-1 TRBV19 ASSIARGEAF
TRBJ2-3 TRBV2 ASSIQGAAISTDTQY
TRBJ1-1 TRBV27 AAKGETGSTEAF
TRBJ2-2 TRBV6-6 ASSYGRLGNTGELF
TRBJ2-7 TRBV18 ASSPSTGAKEQY
TRBJ1-1 TRBV28 ASSLYGQGRRNTEAF
TRBJ1-2 TRBV27 ASSLSPDRGGGYT
TRBJ2-7 TRBV15 ATSEKRMGQGGEQY
TRBJ2-7 TRBV5-6 ASSLGTGLYEQY
TRBJ2-1 TRBV25-1 ASSESPGGRNEQF
TRBJ2-1 TRBV10-3 AISRYADNEQF
TRBJ2-3 TRBV7-9 ASSPSGTTDTQY
TRBJ2-2 TRBV14 ASSAGTLNTGELF
TRBJ2-7 TRBV14 ASSQEEASGRTESYEQY
TRBJ2-7 TRBV4-2 ASSQESRGRSVNEQY
TRBJ1-2 TRBV5-1 ASSLESGGYT
TRBJ1-5 TRBV9 ASSVSGQGPNQPQH
TRBJ2-2 TRBV5-1 ASSLGFGTGELF
TRBJ2-5 TRBV7-3 ASSLGIRGETQY
TRBJ1-5 TRBV23-1 ASSHSSGRHSNQPQH
TRBJ2-3 TRBV30 AWSVLSGGATDTQY
TRBJ1-5 TRBV28 ASRPAGNSNQPQH
TRBJ1-4 TRBV6-5 AVSDGQKLF
TRBJ1-4 TRBV7-2 ASSRVGGVEKLF
TRBJ2-5 TRBV7-9 ASRNEGNQKTQY
TRBJ1-4 TRBV6-5 ASSADRRNEKLF
TRBJ2-2 TRBV9 ASSPGQGALSTGELF
TRBJ1-6 TRBV5-1 ASSFGGGNKPLH
TRBJ1-2 TRBV10-3 AISEGRLYGYT
TRBJ1-4 TRBV25-1 ASSESTGTSNEKLF
TRBJ2-5 TRBV5-1 ASSQGASGKWETQY
TRBJ2-7 TRBV5-6 ASSRLDRALSYEQY
TRBJ2-2 TRBV9 ASSVLGQTNTGELF